The T cell receptor beta chain under discussion was sequenced for a study of T cell responses to AZD1222 COVID-19 vaccine. Findings and limits, study-wide: Spike-spanning, vaccine-associated CD4 TCRs were dominant at 160-218 and 743-854. Only five to seven AZD1222 recipients were seropositive at baseline.

Germline CDR1 reads SGHRS; CDR2 reads YFSETQ. The CDR3 length is 14 residues. V was pared by 0 bases and J by 1 base, with 7 bases between. Assay used: immunoSEQ multiplex PCR; TCRdb lists only in-frame clones, some missing. The sample has 98,000 or so clones, 86% seen once; the top ten hold about 3.5%. There are many counts of this clone. The antigen is unknown. The starting material was peripheral blood, obtained on day 0 of AZD1222 vaccination. The receptor was derived from an adult in good health. This chain links TRBV5-1 with TRBJ1-1; D unresolved. The CDR3 reads CASSLDPPNTEAFF. CDR3 nucleotide sequence: TGCGCCAGCAGCTTGGATCCCCCGAACACTGAAGCTTTCTTT.